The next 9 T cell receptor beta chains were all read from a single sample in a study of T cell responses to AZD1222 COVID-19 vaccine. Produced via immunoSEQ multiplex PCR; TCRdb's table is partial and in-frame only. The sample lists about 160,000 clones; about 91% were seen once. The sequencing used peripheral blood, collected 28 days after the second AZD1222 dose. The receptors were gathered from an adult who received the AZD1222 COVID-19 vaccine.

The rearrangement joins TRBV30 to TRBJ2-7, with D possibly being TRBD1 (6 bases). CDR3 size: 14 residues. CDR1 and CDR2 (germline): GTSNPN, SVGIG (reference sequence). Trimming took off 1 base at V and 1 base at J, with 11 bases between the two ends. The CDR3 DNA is TGTGCCTGGAGTGCCCTACAGGGATCCTACGAGCAGTACTTC. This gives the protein CAWSALQGSYEQYF.

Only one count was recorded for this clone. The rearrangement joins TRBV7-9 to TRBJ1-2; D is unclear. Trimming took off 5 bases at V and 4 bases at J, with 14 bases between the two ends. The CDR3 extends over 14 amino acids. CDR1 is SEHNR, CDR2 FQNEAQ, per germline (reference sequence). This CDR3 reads CASSPSTQFYGYTF. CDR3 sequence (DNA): TGTGCCAGCAGCCCAAGTACACAGTTCTATGGCTACACCTTC.

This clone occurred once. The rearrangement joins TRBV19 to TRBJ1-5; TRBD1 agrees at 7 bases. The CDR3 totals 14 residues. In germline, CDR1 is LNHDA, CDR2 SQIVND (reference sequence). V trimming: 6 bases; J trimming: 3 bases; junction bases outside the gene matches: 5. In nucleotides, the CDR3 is TGTGCCAGTAGCTTTGGGACAGTCAATCAGCCCCAGCATTTT. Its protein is CASSFGTVNQPQHF.

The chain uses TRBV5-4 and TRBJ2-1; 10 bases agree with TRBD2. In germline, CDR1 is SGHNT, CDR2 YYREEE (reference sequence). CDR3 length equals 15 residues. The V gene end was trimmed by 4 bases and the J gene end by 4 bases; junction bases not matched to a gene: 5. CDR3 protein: CASSHSGGPYNEQFF. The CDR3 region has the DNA TGTGCCAGCAGCCATAGCGGGGGGCCATACAATGAGCAGTTCTTC.

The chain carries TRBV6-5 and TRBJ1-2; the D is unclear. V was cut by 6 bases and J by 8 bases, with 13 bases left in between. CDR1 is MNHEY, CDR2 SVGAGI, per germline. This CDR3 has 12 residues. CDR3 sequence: CASSDAPGGYTF. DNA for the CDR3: TGTGCCAGCAGCGACGCCCCGGGGGGCTACACCTTC.

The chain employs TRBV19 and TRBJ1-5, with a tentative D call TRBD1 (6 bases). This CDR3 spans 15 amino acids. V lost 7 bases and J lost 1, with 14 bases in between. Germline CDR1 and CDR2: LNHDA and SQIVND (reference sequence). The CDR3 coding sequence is TGTGCCAGTACAAGTACAGGGCGGAGCAATCAGCCCCAGCATTTT. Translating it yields CASTSTGRSNQPQHF. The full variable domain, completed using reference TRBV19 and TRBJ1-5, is DGGITQSPKYLFRKEGQNVTLSCEQNLNHDAMYWYRQDPGQGLRLIYYSQIVNDFQKGDIAEGYSVSREKKESFPLTVTSAQKNPTAFYLCASTSTGRSNQPQHFGDGTRLSIL.

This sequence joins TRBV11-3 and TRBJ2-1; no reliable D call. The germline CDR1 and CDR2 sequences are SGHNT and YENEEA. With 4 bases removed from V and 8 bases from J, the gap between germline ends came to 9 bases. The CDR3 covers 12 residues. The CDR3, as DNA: TGTGCCAGCAGCTCCTTAGATGATGAGCAGTTCTTC. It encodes CASSSLDDEQFF. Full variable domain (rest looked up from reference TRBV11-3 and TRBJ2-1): EAGVVQSPRYKIIEKKQPVAFWCNPISGHNTLYWYLQNLGQGPELLIRYENEEAVDDSQLPKDRFSAERLKGVDSTLKIQPAELGDSAVYLCASSSLDDEQFFGPGTRLTVL.

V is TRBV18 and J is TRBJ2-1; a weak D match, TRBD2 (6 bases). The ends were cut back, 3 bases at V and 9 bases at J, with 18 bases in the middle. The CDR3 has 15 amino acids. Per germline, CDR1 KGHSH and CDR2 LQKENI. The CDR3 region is CASSPRLGEAGEQFF. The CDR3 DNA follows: TGTGCCAGCTCACCGCGGCTGGGGGAGGCGGGTGAGCAGTTCTTC.

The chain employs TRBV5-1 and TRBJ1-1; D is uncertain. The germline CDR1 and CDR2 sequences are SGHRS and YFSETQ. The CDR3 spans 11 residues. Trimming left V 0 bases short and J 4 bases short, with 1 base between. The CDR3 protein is CASSLATEAFF. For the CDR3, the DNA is TGCGCCAGCAGCTTGGCCACTGAAGCTTTCTTT.